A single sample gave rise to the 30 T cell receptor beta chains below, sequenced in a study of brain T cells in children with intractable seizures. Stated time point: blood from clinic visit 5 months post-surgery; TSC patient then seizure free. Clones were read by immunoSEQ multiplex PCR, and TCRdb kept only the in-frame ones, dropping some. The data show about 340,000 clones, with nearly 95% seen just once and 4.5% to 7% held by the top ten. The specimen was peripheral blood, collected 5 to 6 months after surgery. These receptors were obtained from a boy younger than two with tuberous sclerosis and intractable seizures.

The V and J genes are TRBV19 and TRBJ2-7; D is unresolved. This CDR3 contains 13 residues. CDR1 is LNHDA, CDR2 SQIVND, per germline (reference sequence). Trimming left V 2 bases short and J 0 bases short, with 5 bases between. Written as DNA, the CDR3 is TGTGCCAGTAGTATAAGGGACTCCTACGAGCAGTACTTC. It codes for CASSIRDSYEQYF.

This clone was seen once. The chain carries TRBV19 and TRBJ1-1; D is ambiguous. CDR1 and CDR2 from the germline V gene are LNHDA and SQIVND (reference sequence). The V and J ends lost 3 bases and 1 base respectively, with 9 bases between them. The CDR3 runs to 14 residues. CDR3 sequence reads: CASSITYGNTEAFF. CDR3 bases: TGTGCCAGTAGTATTACTTATGGGAACACTGAAGCTTTCTTT.

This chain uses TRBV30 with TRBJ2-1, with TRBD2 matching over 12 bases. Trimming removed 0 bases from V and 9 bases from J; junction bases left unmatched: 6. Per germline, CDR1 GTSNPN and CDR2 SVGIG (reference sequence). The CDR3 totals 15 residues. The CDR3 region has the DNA TGTGCCTGGAGTGTACTGGCTAGCGGGGGGGGTGAGCAGTTCTTC. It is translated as CAWSVLASGGGEQFF.

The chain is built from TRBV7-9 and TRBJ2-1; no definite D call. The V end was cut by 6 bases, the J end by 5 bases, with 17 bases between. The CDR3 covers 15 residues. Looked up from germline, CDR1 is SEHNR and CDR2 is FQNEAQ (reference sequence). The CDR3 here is CASRLLLQKDNEQFF. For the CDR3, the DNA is TGTGCCAGCAGACTACTTCTCCAGAAAGACAATGAGCAGTTCTTC.

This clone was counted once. The CDR3 reads CASSLNGAQGYEQYF. As DNA, the CDR3 is TGTGCCAGCAGTTTAAACGGCGCGCAGGGGTACGAGCAGTACTTC. The chain joins TRBV27 to TRBJ2-7; perhaps TRBD1 as D (6 bases). Germline-derived CDR1 and CDR2 are MNHEY and SMNVEV (reference sequence). Deletions cut 2 bases from V and 4 bases from J, with 15 bases between. The CDR3 has 15 residues.

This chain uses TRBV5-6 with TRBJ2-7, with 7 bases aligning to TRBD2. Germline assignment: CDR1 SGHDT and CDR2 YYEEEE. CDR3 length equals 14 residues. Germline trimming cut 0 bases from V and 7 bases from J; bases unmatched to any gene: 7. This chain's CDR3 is CASSLGSGLGEQYF. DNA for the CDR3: TGTGCCAGCAGCTTGGGTAGCGGGCTGGGAGAGCAGTACTTC. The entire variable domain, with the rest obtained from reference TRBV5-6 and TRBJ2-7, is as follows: DAGVTQSPTHLIKTRGQQVTLRCSPKSGHDTVSWYQQALGQGPQFIFQYYEEEERQRGNFPDRFSGHQFPNYSSELNVNALLLGDSALYLCASSLGSGLGEQYFGPGTRLTVT.

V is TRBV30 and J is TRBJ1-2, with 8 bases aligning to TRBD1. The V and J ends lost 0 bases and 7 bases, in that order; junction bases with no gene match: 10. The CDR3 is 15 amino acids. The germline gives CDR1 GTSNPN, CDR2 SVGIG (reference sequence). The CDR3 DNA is TGTGCCTGGAGTGTAGAGGGCAGGGGGCTTGGTGGCTACACCTTC. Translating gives CAWSVEGRGLGGYTF.

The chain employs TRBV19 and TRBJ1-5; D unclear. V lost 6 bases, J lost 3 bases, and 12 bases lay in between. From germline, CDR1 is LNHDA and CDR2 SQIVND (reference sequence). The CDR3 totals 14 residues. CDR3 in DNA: TGTGCCAGTAGCACAGAGAACTTCAATCAGCCCCAGCATTTT. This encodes CASSTENFNQPQHF.

The CDR3 DNA is TGTGCCAGCAGCCTCAATAGCGGAAGCTCCTACAATGAGCAGTTCTTC. This sequence encodes CASSLNSGSSYNEQFF. V is TRBV6-4 and J is TRBJ2-1; TRBD2 is a possible D gene (6 bases). Germline V CDR1 and CDR2: MRHNA, SNTAGT. The CDR3 is made up of 16 amino acids. The V end lost 6 bases, the J end lost 0 bases, and 15 bases lay between the germline ends.

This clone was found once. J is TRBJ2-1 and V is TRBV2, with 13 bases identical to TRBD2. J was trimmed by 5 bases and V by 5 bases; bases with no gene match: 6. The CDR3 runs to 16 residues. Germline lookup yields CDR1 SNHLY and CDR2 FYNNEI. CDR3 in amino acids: CASSSTGTSGNNEQFF. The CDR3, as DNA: TGTGCCAGCAGTTCCACCGGGACTAGCGGGAACAATGAGCAGTTCTTC.

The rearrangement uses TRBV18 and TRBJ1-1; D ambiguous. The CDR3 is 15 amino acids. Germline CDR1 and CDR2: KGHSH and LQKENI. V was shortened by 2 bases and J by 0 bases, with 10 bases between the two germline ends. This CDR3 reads CASSPMAEMNTEAFF. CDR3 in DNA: TGTGCCAGCTCACCAATGGCGGAAATGAACACTGAAGCTTTCTTT. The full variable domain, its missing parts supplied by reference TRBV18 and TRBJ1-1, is NAGVMQNPRHLVRRRGQEARLRCSPMKGHSHVYWYRQLPEEGLKFMVYLQKENIIDESGMPKERFSAEFPKEGPSILRIQQVVRGDSAAYFCASSPMAEMNTEAFFGQGTRLTVV.

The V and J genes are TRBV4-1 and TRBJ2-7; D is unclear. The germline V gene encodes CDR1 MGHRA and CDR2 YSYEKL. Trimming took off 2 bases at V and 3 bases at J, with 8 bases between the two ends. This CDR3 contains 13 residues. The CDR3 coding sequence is TGCGCCAGCAGCCAAAAGGACGGCTACGAGCAGTACTTC. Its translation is CASSQKDGYEQYF.

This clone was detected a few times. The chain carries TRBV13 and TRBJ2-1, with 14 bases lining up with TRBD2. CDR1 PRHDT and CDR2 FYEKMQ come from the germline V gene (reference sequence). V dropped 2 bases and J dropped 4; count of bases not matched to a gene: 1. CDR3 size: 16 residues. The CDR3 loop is CASSLRLAGGYNEQFF. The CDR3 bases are TGTGCCAGCAGCTTAAGACTAGCGGGAGGGTACAATGAGCAGTTCTTC.

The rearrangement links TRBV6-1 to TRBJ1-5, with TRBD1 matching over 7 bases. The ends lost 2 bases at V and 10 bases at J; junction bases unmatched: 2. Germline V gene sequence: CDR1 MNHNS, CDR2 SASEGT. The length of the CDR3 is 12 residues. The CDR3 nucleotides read TGTGCCAGCAGTGAAAACAGGGGTCCCCAGCATTTT. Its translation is CASSENRGPQHF.

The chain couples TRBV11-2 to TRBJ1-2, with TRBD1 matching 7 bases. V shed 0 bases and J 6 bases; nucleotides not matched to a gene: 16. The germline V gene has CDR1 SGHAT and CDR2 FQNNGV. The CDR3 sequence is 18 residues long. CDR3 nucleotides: TGTGCCAGCAGCTTAGATGAGGGGGCCTATTTCCTAAAGGATGGCTACACCTTC. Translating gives CASSLDEGAYFLKDGYTF.

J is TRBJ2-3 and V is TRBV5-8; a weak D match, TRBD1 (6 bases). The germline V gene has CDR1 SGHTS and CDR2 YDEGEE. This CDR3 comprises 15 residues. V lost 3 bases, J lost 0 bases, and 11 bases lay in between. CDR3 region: CASSSRQASTDTQYF. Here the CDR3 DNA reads TGTGCCAGCAGCTCCAGACAGGCTAGCACAGATACGCAGTATTTT.

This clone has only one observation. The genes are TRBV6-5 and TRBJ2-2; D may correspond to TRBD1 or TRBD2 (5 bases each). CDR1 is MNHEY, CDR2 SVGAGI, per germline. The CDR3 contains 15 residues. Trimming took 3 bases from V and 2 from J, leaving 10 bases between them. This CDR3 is CASSYTGGNTGELFF. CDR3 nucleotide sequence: TGTGCCAGCAGTTATACTGGGGGTAACACCGGGGAGCTGTTTTTT.

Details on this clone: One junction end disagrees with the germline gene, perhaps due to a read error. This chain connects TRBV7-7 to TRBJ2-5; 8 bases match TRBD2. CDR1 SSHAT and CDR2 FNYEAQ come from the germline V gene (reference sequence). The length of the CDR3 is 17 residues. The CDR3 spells CASSSDPTSGGRETQYF. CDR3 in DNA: TGTGCTAGCAGCTCAGATCCCACCAGCGGGGGTAGGGAGACCCAGTACTTC. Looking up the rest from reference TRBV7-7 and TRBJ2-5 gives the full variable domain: GAGVSQSPRYKVTKRGQDVTLRCDPISSHATLYWYQQALGQGPEFLTYFNYEAQPDKSGLPSDRFSAERPEGSISTLTIQRTEQRDSAMYRCASSSDPTSGGRETQYFGPGTRLLVL.

The CDR3 loop is CASSPLRDTGGNTIYF. The CDR3 DNA sequence: TGTGCCAGTAGTCCCCTCAGGGATACGGGCGGAAACACCATATATTTT. V is TRBV19 and J is TRBJ1-3, with D tentatively TRBD1 (5 bases). The CDR3 consists of 16 residues. The germline CDR1 and CDR2 sequences are LNHDA and SQIVND (reference sequence). V dropped 5 bases and J dropped 4 bases, with 18 bases sitting between them.

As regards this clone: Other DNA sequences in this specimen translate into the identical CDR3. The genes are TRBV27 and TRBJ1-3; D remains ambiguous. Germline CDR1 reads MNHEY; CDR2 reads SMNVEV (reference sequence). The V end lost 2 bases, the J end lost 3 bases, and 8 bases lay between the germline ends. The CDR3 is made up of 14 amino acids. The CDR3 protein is CASSLAGSGNTIYF. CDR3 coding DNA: TGTGCCAGCAGTTTAGCGGGGAGTGGAAACACCATATATTTT.

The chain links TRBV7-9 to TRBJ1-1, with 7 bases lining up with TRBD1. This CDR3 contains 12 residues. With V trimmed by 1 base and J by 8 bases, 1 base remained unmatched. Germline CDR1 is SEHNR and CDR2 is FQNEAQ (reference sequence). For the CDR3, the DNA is TGTGCCAGCAGCTTAGAGGACAGGGAAGCTTTCTTT. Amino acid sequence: CASSLEDREAFF.

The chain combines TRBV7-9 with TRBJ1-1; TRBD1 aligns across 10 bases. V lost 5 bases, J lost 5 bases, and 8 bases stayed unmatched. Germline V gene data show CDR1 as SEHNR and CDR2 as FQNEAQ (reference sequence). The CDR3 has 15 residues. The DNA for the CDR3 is TGTGCCAGCAGCATATACGGACAGGGGGAAACTGAAGCTTTCTTT. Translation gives CASSIYGQGETEAFF.

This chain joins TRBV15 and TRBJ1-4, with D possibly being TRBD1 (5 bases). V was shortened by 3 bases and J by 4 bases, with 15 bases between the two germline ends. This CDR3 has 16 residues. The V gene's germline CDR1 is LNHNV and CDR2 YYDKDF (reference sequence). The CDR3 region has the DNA TGTGCCACCAGCAGTAAACCCAGGGATTTTAATGAAAAACTGTTTTTT. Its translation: CATSSKPRDFNEKLFF.

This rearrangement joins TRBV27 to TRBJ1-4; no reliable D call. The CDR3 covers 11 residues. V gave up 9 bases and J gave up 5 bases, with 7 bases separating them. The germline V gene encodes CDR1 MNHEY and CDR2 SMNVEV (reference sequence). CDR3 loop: CARTKNEKLFF. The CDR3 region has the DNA TGTGCCAGGACCAAAAATGAAAAACTGTTTTTT.

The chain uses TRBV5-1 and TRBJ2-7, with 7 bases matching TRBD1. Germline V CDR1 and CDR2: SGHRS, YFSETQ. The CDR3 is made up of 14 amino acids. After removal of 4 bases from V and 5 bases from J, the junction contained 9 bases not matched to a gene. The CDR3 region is CASSPDRRRHEQYF. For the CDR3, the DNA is TGCGCCAGCAGCCCGGACAGGCGGAGACACGAGCAGTACTTC.

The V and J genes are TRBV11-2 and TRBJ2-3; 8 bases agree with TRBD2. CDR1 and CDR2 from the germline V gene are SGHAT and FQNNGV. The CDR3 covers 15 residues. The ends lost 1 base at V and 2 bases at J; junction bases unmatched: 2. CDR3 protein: CASSLAGGPTDTQYF. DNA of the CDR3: TGTGCCAGCAGCTTAGCGGGAGGGCCCACAGATACGCAGTATTTT.

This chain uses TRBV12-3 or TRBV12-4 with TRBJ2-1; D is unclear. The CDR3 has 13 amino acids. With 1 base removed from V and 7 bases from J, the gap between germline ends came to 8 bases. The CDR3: CASSLGQLNEQFF. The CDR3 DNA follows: TGTGCCAGCAGTTTAGGCCAGCTAAATGAGCAGTTCTTC.

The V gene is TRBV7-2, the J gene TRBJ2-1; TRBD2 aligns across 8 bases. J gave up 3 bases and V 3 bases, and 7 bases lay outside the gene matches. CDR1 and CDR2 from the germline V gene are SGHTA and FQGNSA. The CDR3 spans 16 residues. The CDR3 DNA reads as TGTGCCAGCAGCTTCGCGGGACTAGGGGTCTACAATGAGCAGTTCTTC. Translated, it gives CASSFAGLGVYNEQFF.

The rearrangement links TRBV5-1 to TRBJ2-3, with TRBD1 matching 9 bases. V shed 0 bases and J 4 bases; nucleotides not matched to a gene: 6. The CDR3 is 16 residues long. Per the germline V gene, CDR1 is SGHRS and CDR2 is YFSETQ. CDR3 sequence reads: CASSLGRGQGPDTQYF. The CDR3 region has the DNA TGCGCCAGCAGCTTGGGTCGGGGACAGGGCCCAGATACGCAGTATTTT. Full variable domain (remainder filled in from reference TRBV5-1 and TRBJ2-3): KAGVTQTPRYLIKTRGQQVTLSCSPISGHRSVSWYQQTPGQGLQFLFEYFSETQRNKGNFPGRFSGRQFSNSRSEMNVSTLELGDSALYLCASSLGRGQGPDTQYFGPGTRLTVL.

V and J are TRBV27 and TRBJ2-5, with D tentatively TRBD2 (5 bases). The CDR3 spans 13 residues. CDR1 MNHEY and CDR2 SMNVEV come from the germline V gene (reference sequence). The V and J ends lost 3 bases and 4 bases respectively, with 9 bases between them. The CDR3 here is CASSFSRAETQYF. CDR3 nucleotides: TGTGCCAGCAGTTTCTCGAGGGCAGAGACCCAGTACTTC.